These 4 T cell receptor beta chains were sequenced from one sample in a study of T cells in localized non-small cell lung cancer. This table comes from immunoSEQ multiplex PCR, and its TCRdb copy is limited to in-frame clones, with some not included. The sample has around 21,000 clones, about 83% seen once. The input for sequencing was peripheral blood, taken before any cancer treatment. All receptors derive from a man between 35 and 75 years old with stage I lung adenocarcinoma.

The rearrangement joins TRBV10-3 to TRBJ1-6; tentatively, D is TRBD1 (5 bases). From germline, CDR1 is ENHRY and CDR2 SYGVKD. Trimming shortened V by 6 bases and J by 4 bases, and 10 bases separated the two germline ends. The CDR3 covers 14 residues. The CDR3 DNA is TGTGCCATCAGCCTGGACACATATAATTCACCCCTCCACTTT. It is translated as CAISLDTYNSPLHF.

The rearrangement uses TRBV27 and TRBJ1-1; perhaps TRBD1 as D (5 bases). CDR3 length: 14 amino acids. Germline V gene sequence: CDR1 MNHEY, CDR2 SMNVEV (reference sequence). Trimming shortened V by 6 bases and J by 9 bases, and 20 bases separated the two germline ends. The CDR3 sequence: CASSPILGGIKAFF. The CDR3 DNA follows: TGTGCCAGCAGCCCTATCCTTGGGGGGATTAAAGCTTTCTTT.

This clone showed up just once. Additional DNA sequences in this sample encode the identical CDR3. The J gene is TRBJ2-7, the V gene TRBV2; D is possibly TRBD1 (5 bases). CDR3 size: 12 residues. Deletions cut 7 bases from V and 1 base from J, with 8 bases between. Germline lookup yields CDR1 SNHLY and CDR2 FYNNEI. The CDR3 protein is CASTAGSYEQYF. CDR3 DNA: TGTGCCAGCACCGCAGGGTCCTACGAGCAGTACTTC.

This chain links TRBV13 with TRBJ2-1; 10 bases match TRBD2. V was pared by 3 bases and J by 7 bases, with 12 bases of the junction left unmatched. Germline lookup yields CDR1 PRHDT and CDR2 FYEKMQ (reference sequence). This CDR3 is built from 17 residues. As DNA, the CDR3 is TGTGCCAGCAGCTTCGGGGCTAGCGGGAGAGTCTGGAATGAGCAGTTCTTC. It specifies CASSFGASGRVWNEQFF.